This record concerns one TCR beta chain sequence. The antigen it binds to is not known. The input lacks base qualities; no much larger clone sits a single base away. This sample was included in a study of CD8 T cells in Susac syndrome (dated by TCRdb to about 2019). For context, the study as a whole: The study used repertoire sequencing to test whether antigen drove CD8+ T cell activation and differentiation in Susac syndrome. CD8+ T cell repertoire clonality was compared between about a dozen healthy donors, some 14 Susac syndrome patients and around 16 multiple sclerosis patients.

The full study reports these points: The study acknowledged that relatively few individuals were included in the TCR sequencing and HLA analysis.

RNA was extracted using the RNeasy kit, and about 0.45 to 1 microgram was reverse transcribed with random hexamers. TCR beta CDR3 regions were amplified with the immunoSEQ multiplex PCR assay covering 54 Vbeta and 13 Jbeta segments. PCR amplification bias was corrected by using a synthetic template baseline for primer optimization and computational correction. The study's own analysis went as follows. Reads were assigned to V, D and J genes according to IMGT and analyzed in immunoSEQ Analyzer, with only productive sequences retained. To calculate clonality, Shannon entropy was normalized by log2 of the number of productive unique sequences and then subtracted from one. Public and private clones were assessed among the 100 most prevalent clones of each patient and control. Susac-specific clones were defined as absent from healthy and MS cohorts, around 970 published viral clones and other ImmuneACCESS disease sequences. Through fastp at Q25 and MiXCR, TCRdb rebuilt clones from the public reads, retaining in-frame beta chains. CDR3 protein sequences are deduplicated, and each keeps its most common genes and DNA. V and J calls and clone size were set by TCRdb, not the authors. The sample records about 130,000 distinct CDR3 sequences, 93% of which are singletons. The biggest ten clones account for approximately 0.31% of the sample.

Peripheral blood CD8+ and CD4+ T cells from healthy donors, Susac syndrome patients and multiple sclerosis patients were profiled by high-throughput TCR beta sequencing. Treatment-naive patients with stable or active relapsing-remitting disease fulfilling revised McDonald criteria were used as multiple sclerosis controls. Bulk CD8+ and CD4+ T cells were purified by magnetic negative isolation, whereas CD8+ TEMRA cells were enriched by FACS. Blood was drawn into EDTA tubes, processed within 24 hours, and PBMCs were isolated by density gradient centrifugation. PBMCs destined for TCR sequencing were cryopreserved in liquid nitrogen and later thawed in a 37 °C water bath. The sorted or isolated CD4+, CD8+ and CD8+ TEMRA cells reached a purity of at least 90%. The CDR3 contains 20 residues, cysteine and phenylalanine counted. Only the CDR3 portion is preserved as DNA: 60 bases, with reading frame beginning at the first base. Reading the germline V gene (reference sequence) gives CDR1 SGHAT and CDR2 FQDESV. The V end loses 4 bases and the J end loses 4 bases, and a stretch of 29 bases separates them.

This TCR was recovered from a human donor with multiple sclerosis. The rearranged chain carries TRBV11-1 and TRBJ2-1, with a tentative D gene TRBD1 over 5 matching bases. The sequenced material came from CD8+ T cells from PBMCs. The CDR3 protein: CASSSLTGTGGSSRYNEQFF. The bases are TGTGCCAGCAGCTCTCTAACCGGAACAGGCGGATCATCAAGATACAATGAGCAGTTCTTC.